Below, 25 T cell receptor beta chains from the same sample are listed, as sequenced in a study of T-cell memory formation after mild COVID-19 (dated by TCRdb to about 2021). The library was made by 5' RACE. Data came from an Illumina NovaSeq 6000. TCRdb trimmed public reads at Q25 via fastp, called clones via MiXCR and kept in-frame beta chains. Under each unique CDR3 protein, matching rows form one entry showing the most common genes and DNA. The sample table records approximately 450,000 distinct CDR3 sequences; 18% of these occur just once. The ten largest clones represent over 9% of the sample. What was sequenced was PBMCs or a T cell subset sorted from them (not recorded which). These receptors originate from an adult woman who had mild COVID-19 (a few samples of this study predate the infection). The sample titles of this study are shuffled in the database, so cell type and time point are left out; the donor was told from shared clones.

This clonotype occurred many times. The chain recombines TRBV29-1 with TRBJ2-1; perhaps TRBD2 as D (5 bases). V gave up 2 bases and J gave up 11 bases, with 10 bases separating them. CDR3 length equals 11 residues. Germline V gene lookup returns CDR1 SQVTM and CDR2 ANQGSEA. CDR3 sequence reads: CSVEMGAKQFF. The CDR3 DNA sequence: TGCAGCGTTGAAATGGGAGCGAAGCAGTTCTTC.

This chain links TRBV7-9 with TRBJ1-2, with a weak D call TRBD1 (6 bases). The CDR3 extends over 13 amino acids. CDR1 SEHNR and CDR2 FQNEAQ come from the germline V gene (reference sequence). V was cut by 5 bases and J by 8 bases, with 15 bases left in between. As DNA, the CDR3 is TGTGCCAGCAGCACAGGGACGGCGGGCGGCTACACCTTC. Protein sequence: CASSTGTAGGYTF.

This clonotype came up a few times. Written as DNA, the CDR3 is TGTGCCAGCAGCTTGTATGCGGGTCTAAAGTCCTACAATGAGCAGTTCTTC. Protein: CASSLYAGLKSYNEQFF. V usage is TRBV5-6 and J usage is TRBJ2-1; tentative D call: TRBD2 (5 bases). Trimming left V 1 base short and J 1 base short, with 15 bases between. This CDR3 has 17 amino acids. In germline, CDR1 is SGHDT, CDR2 YYEEEE.

This clonotype was detected a few times. The chain is built from TRBV27 and TRBJ2-7, with TRBD1 matching 7 bases. J lost 0 bases, V lost 2 bases, and 4 bases had no gene match. There are 15 residues in the CDR3. Germline lookup yields CDR1 MNHEY and CDR2 SMNVEV (reference sequence). The CDR3 here is CASSLNRGSSYEQYF. CDR3 nucleotide sequence: TGTGCCAGCAGTTTAAACAGGGGAAGCTCCTACGAGCAGTACTTC.

The chain combines TRBV12-3 or TRBV12-4 with TRBJ2-2, with a weak D call TRBD1 (5 bases). The CDR3 covers 14 residues. V was shortened by 6 bases and J by 2 bases, with 10 bases between the two germline ends. The CDR3 DNA sequence: TGTGCCAGCAGGGGTGACAGAAACACCGGGGAGCTGTTTTTT. As protein: CASRGDRNTGELFF.

This rearrangement joins TRBV20-1 to TRBJ2-7; 7 nucleotides line up with TRBD2. Per germline, CDR1 DFQATT and CDR2 SNEGSKA (reference sequence). The CDR3 covers 13 residues. With 5 bases clipped from V and 2 bases from J, the junction kept 6 bases outside the gene matches. CDR3 DNA sequence: TGCAGTGCTTGGACTAGTGGCGCCTACGAGCAGTACTTC. Translation: CSAWTSGAYEQYF.

This clonotype has just a few counts. This rearrangement joins TRBV7-3 to TRBJ2-1, with D perhaps TRBD1 or TRBD2 (5 bases each). The CDR3 runs to 14 residues. Trimming took 6 bases from V and 7 from J, leaving 16 bases between them. Germline V gene lookup returns CDR1 SGHTA and CDR2 FQGTGA. The CDR3 is CASSSRPGRNEQFF. CDR3 in DNA: TGTGCCAGCAGTTCTCGACCGGGACGAAATGAGCAGTTCTTC.

This clonotype was detected only a few times. The rearrangement uses TRBV12-3 or TRBV12-4 and TRBJ1-2; 10 bases agree with TRBD1. CDR3 length equals 17 residues. The J segment lost 2 bases and the V segment lost 2 bases, leaving 8 bases of the junction unmatched. The CDR3 region has the DNA TGTGCCAGCAGTTTACGACAGGGGGCTACCTCGAACTATGGCTACACCTTC. Residues: CASSLRQGATSNYGYTF.

The rearrangement uses TRBV7-9 and TRBJ2-1; tentatively, D is TRBD1 (6 bases). V was trimmed by 2 bases and J by 5 bases, leaving 13 bases between them. CDR3 size: 15 residues. CDR1 is SEHNR, CDR2 FQNEAQ, per germline (reference sequence). The CDR3 reads CASSLRGIPDNEQFF. For the CDR3, the DNA is TGTGCCAGCAGCTTAAGGGGGATACCAGACAATGAGCAGTTCTTC.

The rearrangement uses TRBV4-2 and TRBJ2-3; TRBD2 matches 7 bases. Germline CDR1 reads LGHNA; CDR2 reads YNFKEQ. V shed 4 bases, J shed 3 bases, and the junction held 10 bases outside the gene matches. There are 16 residues in the CDR3. The CDR3 protein is CASSPWAAGETDTQYF. In nucleotides, the CDR3 is TGTGCCAGCAGCCCATGGGCGGCGGGAGAGACAGATACGCAGTATTTT.

V and J are TRBV7-2 and TRBJ1-2; TRBD1 aligns across 8 bases. The CDR3 runs to 16 residues. Germline loops: CDR1 SGHTA, CDR2 FQGNSA. V gave up 6 bases and J gave up 6 bases; unmatched junction bases: 15. Here the CDR3 reads CASSSSRQGRIDGYTF. The CDR3 coding sequence is TGTGCCAGCAGTTCCTCCCGACAGGGGCGGATAGATGGCTACACCTTC.

The chain employs TRBV6-1 and TRBJ2-7; 7 bases line up with TRBD1. This CDR3 has 13 residues. The V segment lost 6 bases and the J segment 7 bases; nucleotides outside the gene matches: 9. From germline, CDR1 is MNHNS and CDR2 SASEGT. CDR3 nucleotides: TGTGCCAGCAGGCTACAGGGGTCGAGGGAGCAGTACTTC. This gives the protein CASRLQGSREQYF.

V and J are TRBV20-1 and TRBJ2-3, with D uncertain. The CDR3 loop spans 14 amino acids. Germline V lookup: CDR1 DFQATT, CDR2 SNEGSKA (reference sequence). Deletions cut 6 bases from V and 3 bases from J, with 16 bases between. For the CDR3, the DNA is TGCAGTGCCCCGGCGCTCCCCAGGACAGATACGCAGTATTTT. It encodes CSAPALPRTDTQYF.

There are a few counts of this clonotype. The CDR3 coding sequence is TGTGCCAGCAGCTTAGACGGGACAGACAATGAGCAGTTCTTC. It yields the protein CASSLDGTDNEQFF. V is TRBV7-6 and J is TRBJ2-1; 7 bases map to TRBD1. V dropped 1 base and J dropped 5; count of bases not matched to a gene: 2. This CDR3 has 14 residues. In germline, CDR1 is SGHVS, CDR2 FNYEAQ.

V and J are TRBV30 and TRBJ2-3; 8 positions agree with TRBD2. Germline V gene data show CDR1 as GTSNPN and CDR2 as SVGIG (reference sequence). The CDR3 runs 13 residues. Trimming at V came to 5 bases and at J to 3 bases, leaving 4 bases not matched to a gene. CDR3 in amino acids: CAWAGGRTDTQYF. CDR3 coding DNA: TGTGCCTGGGCGGGGGGCCGGACAGATACGCAGTATTTT.

This clonotype was seen a few times. This rearrangement joins TRBV20-1 to TRBJ2-4; 10 nucleotides line up with TRBD2. V lost 0 bases, J lost 7 bases, and 9 bases stayed unmatched. This CDR3 is 16 amino acids long. The germline V gene has CDR1 DFQATT and CDR2 SNEGSKA (reference sequence). Here the CDR3 reads CSARDLQREGRNIQYF. The CDR3 nucleotides read TGCAGTGCTAGAGATTTACAGCGGGAGGGCCGGAACATTCAGTACTTC.

This clonotype has just a few counts. The rearrangement joins TRBV12-3 or TRBV12-4 to TRBJ1-1, with TRBD1 as a possible D gene (6 bases). The CDR3 is 16 residues long. V lost 4 bases to trimming and J lost 0 bases, with 15 bases between them. The CDR3 loop reads CASSSQGSNMNTEAFF. The DNA of the CDR3 is TGTGCCAGCAGTTCACAGGGAAGTAACATGAACACTGAAGCTTTCTTT.

The chain uses TRBV24-1 and TRBJ2-7; D is ambiguous. V shed 4 bases and J shed 0 bases, with 9 bases lying between them. CDR3 length: 14 amino acids. Germline CDR1 and CDR2: KGHDR and SFDVKD. The CDR3 is CATSDRTDSYEQYF. As DNA, the CDR3 is TGTGCCACCAGTGACCGGACGGACTCCTACGAGCAGTACTTC.

This clonotype was seen repeatedly, ten times or more. The rearrangement uses TRBV4-1 and TRBJ2-4; TRBD1 might be the D (6 bases). The CDR3 is 15 amino acids. The germline gives CDR1 MGHRA, CDR2 YSYEKL. The V gene lost 1 base and the J gene lost 6 bases, with 13 bases spanning the gap. The chain's CDR3 is CASSQVAGVANIQYF. CDR3 coding DNA: TGCGCCAGCAGCCAAGTTGCAGGGGTGGCAAACATTCAGTACTTC.

The chain has TRBV29-1 and TRBJ2-5; weak D call: TRBD1 (6 bases). The CDR3 length is 14 residues. Germline V gives CDR1 SQVTM, CDR2 ANQGSEA. Deletions cut 0 bases from V and 5 bases from J, with 13 bases between. CDR3 sequence (DNA): TGCAGCGTTGAAGATACAGGGAGAGTTGAGACCCAGTACTTC. Protein: CSVEDTGRVETQYF.

The chain carries TRBV9 and TRBJ2-3; 9 bases fit TRBD2. From germline, CDR1 is SGDLS and CDR2 YYNGEE. Trimming removed 3 bases from V and 1 base from J; junction bases left unmatched: 12. The CDR3 loop spans 18 amino acids. The CDR3 protein is CASSARPGVAGGTDTQYF. The DNA of the CDR3 is TGTGCCAGCAGCGCCCGCCCGGGGGTAGCGGGGGGCACAGATACGCAGTATTTT.

The table lists this clonotype with a few counts. The chain uses TRBV19 and TRBJ2-3; 16 nucleotides agree with TRBD2. Germline CDR1 reads LNHDA; CDR2 reads SQIVND (reference sequence). This CDR3 is built from 20 residues. V lost 4 bases to trimming and J lost 3 bases; unmatched junction nucleotides: 13. The CDR3 region has the DNA TGTGCCAGTAGTACAGGGACTAGCGGGAGGGTCCTATCGGGGACAGATACGCAGTATTTT. As protein: CASSTGTSGRVLSGTDTQYF.

This clonotype was detected only a few times. The chain joins TRBV6-5 to TRBJ1-2; 7 bases map to TRBD1. CDR3 length: 14 amino acids. V trimming: 5 bases; J trimming: 4 bases; junction bases outside the gene matches: 7. Germline-derived CDR1 and CDR2 are MNHEY and SVGAGI. CDR3 DNA sequence: TGTGCCAGCAGTCGTACGGGACAGATCTATGGCTACACCTTC. Translated, it gives CASSRTGQIYGYTF.

This clonotype was picked up a small number of times. The gene calls are TRBV6-5 and TRBJ2-7; D unresolved. The V end lost 5 bases, the J end lost 3 bases, and 5 bases lay between the germline ends. CDR3 length equals 11 residues. Germline assignment: CDR1 MNHEY and CDR2 SVGAGI. The CDR3 DNA reads TGTGCCAGCAGTACCCACTACGAGCAGTACTTC. It codes for CASSTHYEQYF.

This clonotype was seen more than once but under ten times. The rearrangement joins TRBV9 to TRBJ2-1, with 11 bases identical to TRBD2. This CDR3 is built from 16 residues. J lost 4 bases, V lost 0 bases, and 3 bases had no gene match. Germline V gene data show CDR1 as SGDLS and CDR2 as YYNGEE. In DNA form, the CDR3 reads TGTGCCAGCAGCGTAGTTGGGACTAGCGGATACAATGAGCAGTTCTTC. This gives the protein CASSVVGTSGYNEQFF.